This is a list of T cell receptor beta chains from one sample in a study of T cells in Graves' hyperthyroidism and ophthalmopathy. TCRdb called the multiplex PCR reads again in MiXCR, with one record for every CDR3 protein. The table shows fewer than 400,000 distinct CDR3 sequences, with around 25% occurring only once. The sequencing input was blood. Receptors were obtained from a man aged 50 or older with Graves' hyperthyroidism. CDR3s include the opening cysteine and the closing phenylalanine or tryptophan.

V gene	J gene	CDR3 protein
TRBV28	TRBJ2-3	CASRPPLGFGTDTQYF
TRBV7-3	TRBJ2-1	CASSLEEEPYNEQFF
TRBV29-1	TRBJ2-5	CSVDLGQETQYF
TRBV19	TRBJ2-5	CASSNWTAEETQYF
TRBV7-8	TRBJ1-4	CASSSRGDEKLFF
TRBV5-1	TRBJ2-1	CASSSGLAGEVNEQFF
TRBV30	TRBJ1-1	CAWRGFSWTEAFF
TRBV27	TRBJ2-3	CASSIPSGRAAQDTQYF
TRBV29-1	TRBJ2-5	CSVRQGPSGRLKETQYF
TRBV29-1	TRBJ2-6	CSVGWDELSGANVLTF
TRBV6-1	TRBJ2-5	CASLAAGEKETQYF
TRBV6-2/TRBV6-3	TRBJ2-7	CASSFPTGTGDYEQYF
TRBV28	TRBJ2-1	CASSLRVPYNEQFF
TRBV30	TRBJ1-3	CAWSDSRSGSTIYF
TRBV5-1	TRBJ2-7	CASSFNDRTLAYEQYF
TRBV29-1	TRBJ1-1	CSVGTSPNTEAFF
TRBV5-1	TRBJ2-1	CASSPTPGTEYNEQFF
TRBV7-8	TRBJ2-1	CASSFRSGALGNEQFF
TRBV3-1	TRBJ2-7	CASSPGQAAGEQYF
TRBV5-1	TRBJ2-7	CASTLAGALTYEQYF
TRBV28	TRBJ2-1	CASSQSLGGGAYNEQFF
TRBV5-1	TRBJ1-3	CASSLGPDGGNTIYF
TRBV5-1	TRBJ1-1	CASGLEGPDTEAFF
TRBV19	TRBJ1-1	CASRQGAILNTEAFF
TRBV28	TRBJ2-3	CASASVRRGSTDTQYF
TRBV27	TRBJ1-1	CASSFSRATEAFF
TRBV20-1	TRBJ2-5	CSASPEGIVQETQYF
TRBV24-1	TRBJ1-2	CATSDPQGTGNGYTF
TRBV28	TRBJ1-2	CASRSSDRRGYTF